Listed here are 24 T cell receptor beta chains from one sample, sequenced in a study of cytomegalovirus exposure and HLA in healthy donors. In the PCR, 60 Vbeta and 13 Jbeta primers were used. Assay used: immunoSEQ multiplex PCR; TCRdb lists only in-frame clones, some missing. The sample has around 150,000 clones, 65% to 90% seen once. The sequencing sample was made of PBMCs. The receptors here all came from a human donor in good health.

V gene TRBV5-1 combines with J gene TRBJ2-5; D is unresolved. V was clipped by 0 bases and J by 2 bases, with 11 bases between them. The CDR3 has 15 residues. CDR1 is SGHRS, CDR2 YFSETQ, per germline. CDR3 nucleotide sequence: TGCGCCAGCAGCTTGGCTGAAAACACACAAGAGACCCAGTACTTC. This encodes CASSLAENTQETQYF.

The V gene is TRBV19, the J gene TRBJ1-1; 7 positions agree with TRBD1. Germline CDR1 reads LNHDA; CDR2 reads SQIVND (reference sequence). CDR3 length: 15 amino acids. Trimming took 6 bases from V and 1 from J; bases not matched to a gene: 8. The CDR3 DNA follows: TGTGCCAGTAGATTTTCGGACAGGACGAACACTGAAGCTTTCTTT. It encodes CASRFSDRTNTEAFF.

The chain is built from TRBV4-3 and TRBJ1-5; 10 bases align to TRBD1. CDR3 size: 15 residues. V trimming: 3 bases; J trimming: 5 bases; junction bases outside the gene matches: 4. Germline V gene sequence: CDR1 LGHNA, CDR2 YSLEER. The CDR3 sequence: CASSHDGTGDQPQHF. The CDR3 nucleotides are TGCGCCAGCAGCCATGACGGGACAGGGGATCAGCCCCAGCATTTT.

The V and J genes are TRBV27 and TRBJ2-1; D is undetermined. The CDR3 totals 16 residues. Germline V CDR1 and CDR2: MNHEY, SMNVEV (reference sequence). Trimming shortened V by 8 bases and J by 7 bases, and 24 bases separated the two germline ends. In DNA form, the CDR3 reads TGTGCCAGCTCAAATGAGCTAGGCAGCTTAGTGAATGAGCAGTTCTTC. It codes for CASSNELGSLVNEQFF.

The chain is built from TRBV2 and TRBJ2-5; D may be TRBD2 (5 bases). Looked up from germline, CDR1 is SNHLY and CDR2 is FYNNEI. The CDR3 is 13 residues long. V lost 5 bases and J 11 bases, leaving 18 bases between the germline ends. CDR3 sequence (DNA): TGTGCCAGCAGTCATGGACCTTTTTGGGAGCAGTACTTC. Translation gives CASSHGPFWEQYF.

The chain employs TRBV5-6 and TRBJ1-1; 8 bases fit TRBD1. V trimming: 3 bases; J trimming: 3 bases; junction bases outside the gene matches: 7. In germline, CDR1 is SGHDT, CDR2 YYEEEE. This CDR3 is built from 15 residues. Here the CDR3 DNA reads TGTGCCAGCAGCTGGGGGACAGGTCCATACACTGAAGCTTTCTTT. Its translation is CASSWGTGPYTEAFF.

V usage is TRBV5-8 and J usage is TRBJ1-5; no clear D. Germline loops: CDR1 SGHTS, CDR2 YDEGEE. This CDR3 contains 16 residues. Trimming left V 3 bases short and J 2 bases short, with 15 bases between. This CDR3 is CASSSLLITGNQPQHF. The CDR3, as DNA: TGTGCCAGCAGCTCCCTCCTGATCACGGGCAATCAGCCCCAGCATTTT.

CDR3 in amino acids: CASSIELQGRQTYEQYF. DNA for the CDR3: TGTGCCAGTAGTATAGAGCTACAGGGAAGACAAACCTACGAGCAGTACTTC. This rearrangement joins TRBV19 to TRBJ2-7, with a weak D call TRBD1 (6 bases). Trimming stripped 0 bases from V and 2 bases from J, with 17 bases between. The CDR3 consists of 17 residues. Germline CDR1 and CDR2: LNHDA and SQIVND (reference sequence). The full variable domain, rest sourced from reference TRBV19 and TRBJ2-7, is DGGITQSPKYLFRKEGQNVTLSCEQNLNHDAMYWYRQDPGQGLRLIYYSQIVNDFQKGDIAEGYSVSREKKESFPLTVTSAQKNPTAFYLCASSIELQGRQTYEQYFGPGTRLTVT.

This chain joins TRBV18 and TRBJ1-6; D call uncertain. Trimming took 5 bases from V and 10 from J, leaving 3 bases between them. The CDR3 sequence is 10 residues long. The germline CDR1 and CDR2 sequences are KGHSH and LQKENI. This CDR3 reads CASSISPLHF. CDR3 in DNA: TGTGCCAGCTCAATATCACCCCTCCACTTT.

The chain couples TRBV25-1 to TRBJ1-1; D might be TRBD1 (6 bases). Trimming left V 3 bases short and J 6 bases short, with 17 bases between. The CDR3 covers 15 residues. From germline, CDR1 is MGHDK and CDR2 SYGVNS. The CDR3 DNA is TGTGCCAGCAGTGATGTTAAAGGGGGATACTCTGAAGCTTTCTTT. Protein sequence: CASSDVKGGYSEAFF.

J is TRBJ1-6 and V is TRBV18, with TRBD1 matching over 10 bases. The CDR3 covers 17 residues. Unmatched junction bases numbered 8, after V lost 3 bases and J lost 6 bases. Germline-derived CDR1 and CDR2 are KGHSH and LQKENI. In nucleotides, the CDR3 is TGTGCCAGCTCACCGATCAGGGACAGGGGCTCTAATTCACCCCTCCACTTT. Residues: CASSPIRDRGSNSPLHF.

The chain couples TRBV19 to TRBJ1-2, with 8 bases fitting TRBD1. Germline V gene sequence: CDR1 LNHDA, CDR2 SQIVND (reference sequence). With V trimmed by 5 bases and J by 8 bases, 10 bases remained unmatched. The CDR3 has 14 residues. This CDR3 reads CASSPRPDRVGYTF. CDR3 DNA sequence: TGTGCCAGTAGTCCCCGACCGGACAGGGTAGGCTACACCTTC.

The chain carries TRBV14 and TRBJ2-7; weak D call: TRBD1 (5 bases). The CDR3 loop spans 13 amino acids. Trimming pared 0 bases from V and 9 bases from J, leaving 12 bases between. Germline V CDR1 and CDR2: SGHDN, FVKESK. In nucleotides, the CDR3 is TGTGCCAGCAGCCAAGATCATGACAGTGGGCAGTACTTC. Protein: CASSQDHDSGQYF.

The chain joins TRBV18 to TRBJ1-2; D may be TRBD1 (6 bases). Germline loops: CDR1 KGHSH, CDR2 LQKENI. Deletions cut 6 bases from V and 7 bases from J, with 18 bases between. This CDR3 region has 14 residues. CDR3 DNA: TGTGCCAGCTCCCCGGACGCACAGGGCTCTGGCTACACCTTC. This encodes CASSPDAQGSGYTF.

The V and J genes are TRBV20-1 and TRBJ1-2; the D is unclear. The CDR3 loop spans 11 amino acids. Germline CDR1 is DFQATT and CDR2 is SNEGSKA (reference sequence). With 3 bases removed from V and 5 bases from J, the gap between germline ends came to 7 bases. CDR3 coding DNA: TGCAGTGCTAGTCGGGAGTATGGCTACACCTTC. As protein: CSASREYGYTF.

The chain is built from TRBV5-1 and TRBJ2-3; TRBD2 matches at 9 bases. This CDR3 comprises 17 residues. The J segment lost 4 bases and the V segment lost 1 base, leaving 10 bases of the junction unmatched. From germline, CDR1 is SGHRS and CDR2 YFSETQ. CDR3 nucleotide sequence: TGCGCCAGCAGCTTGTTGAAGCGGGGGGCGGGTTCAGATACGCAGTATTTT. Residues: CASSLLKRGAGSDTQYF.

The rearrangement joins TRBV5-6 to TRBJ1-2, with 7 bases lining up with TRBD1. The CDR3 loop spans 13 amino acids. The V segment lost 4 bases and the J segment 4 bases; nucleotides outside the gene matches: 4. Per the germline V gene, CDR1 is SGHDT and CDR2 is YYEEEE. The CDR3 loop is CASSPGQSYGYTF. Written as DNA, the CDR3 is TGTGCCAGCAGCCCGGGACAGTCCTATGGCTACACCTTC. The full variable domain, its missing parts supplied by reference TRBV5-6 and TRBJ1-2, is DAGVTQSPTHLIKTRGQQVTLRCSPKSGHDTVSWYQQALGQGPQFIFQYYEEEERQRGNFPDRFSGHQFPNYSSELNVNALLLGDSALYLCASSPGQSYGYTFGSGTRLTVV.

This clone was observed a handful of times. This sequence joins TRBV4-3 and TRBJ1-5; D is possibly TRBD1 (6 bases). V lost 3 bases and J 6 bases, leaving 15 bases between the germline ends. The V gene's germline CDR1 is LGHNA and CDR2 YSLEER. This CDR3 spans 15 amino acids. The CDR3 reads CASSQDRNPRQPQHF. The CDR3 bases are TGCGCCAGCAGCCAGGACAGAAACCCTCGTCAGCCCCAGCATTTT.

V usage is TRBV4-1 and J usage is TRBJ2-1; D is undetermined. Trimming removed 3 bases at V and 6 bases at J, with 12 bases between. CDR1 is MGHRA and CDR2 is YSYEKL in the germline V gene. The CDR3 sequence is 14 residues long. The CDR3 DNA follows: TGCGCCAGCAGCCATGGCACATTTACCAATGAGCAGTTCTTC. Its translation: CASSHGTFTNEQFF.

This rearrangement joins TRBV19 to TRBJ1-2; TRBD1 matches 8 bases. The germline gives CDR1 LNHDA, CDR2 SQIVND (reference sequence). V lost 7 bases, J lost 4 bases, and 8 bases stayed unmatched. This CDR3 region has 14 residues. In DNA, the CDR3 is TGTGCCAGTACTCTTCGAGGACAGGGCTATGGCTACACCTTC. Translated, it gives CASTLRGQGYGYTF.

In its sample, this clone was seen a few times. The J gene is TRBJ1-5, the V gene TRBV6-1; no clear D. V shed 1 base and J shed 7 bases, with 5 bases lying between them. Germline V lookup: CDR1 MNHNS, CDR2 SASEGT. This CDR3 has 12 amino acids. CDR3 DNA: TGTGCCAGCAGTGAAGTCAGGCAGCCCCAGCATTTT. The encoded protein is CASSEVRQPQHF.

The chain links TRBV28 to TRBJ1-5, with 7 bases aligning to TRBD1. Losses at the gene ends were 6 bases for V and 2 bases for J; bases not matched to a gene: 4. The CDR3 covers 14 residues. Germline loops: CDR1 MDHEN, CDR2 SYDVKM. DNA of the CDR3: TGTGCCAGCAGCCCCGGGACAGGCAATCAGCCCCAGCATTTT. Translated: CASSPGTGNQPQHF.

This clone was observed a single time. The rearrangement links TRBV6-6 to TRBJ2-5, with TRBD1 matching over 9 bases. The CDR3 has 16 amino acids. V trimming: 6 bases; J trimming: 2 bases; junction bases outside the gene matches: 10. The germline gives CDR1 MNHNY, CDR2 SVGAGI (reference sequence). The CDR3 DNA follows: TGTGCCAGCAGAAAACCGGGACAGGGTTATCAAGAGACCCAGTACTTC. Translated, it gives CASRKPGQGYQETQYF.

The CDR3, as DNA: TGTGCCAGCAGCTCTTCAGGGGCTCATCAGCCCCAGCATTTT. Translated: CASSSSGAHQPQHF. The chain has TRBV7-8 and TRBJ1-5; weak D call: TRBD1 (6 bases). Germline loops: CDR1 SGHVS, CDR2 FQNEAQ. V lost 4 bases, J lost 5 bases, and 12 bases lay in between. This CDR3 is built from 14 residues.